This T cell receptor beta chain was captured in a study of type 1 regulatory T cells. Study summary: T-allo10 is a Tr1-enriched, alloantigen-specific CD4 T cell product made in vitro. Study-level findings and limits: Compared with non-type 1 regulatory T cells, type 1 regulatory T cells showed a more restricted TCR repertoire.

TCRdb reprocessed the reads via MiXCR and lists one record per CDR3 protein. The sample lists tens of thousands of distinct CDR3 sequences; 20% were seen once. This clonotype was seen a few times. Its antigen is unknown. Germline CDR1 reads SNHLY; CDR2 reads FYNNEI. V lost 1 base and J 6 bases, leaving 7 bases between the germline ends. This CDR3 spans 14 amino acids. The sequence was collected from a human donor in good health. Sequencing input: cultured type 1 regulatory T (Tr1) cells, either the whole culture or a sorted fraction (not recorded which). The chain couples TRBV2 to TRBJ1-6; D is uncertain. CDR3 in amino acids: CASSEVYPNSPLHF. Written as DNA, the CDR3 is TGTGCCAGCAGTGAAGTTTATCCTAATTCACCCCTCCACTTT.